These 7 T cell receptor beta chains share one sample of origin, sequenced in a study of blood T cell repertoires in COVID-19. Using immunoSEQ multiplex PCR, the repertoire was profiled, and TCRdb retains in-frame clones only, with some absent. The repertoire has hundreds of thousands of clones, 70% to 85% of them found once; the top ten carry about 3.4%. Sample: PBMCs or T cells enriched from blood (not recorded which). The source is a woman aged 55 to 70 who had recovered from COVID-19.

This chain uses TRBV9 with TRBJ1-6; TRBD1 is a possible D gene (6 bases). The CDR3 is 15 residues long. Germline V gives CDR1 SGDLS, CDR2 YYNGEE. V lost 8 bases to trimming and J lost 7 bases, with 19 bases between them. The CDR3 nucleotides read TGTGCCAGGACGGAACAGGGAGGGTGGAATTCACCCCTCCACTTT. Amino acid sequence: CARTEQGGWNSPLHF.

V usage is TRBV10-1 and J usage is TRBJ2-1; 11 positions agree with TRBD2. The CDR3 contains 14 residues. The V gene end was trimmed by 8 bases and the J gene end by 3 bases; junction bases not matched to a gene: 3. Germline CDR1 reads WNHNN; CDR2 reads SYGVQD (reference sequence). CDR3 bases: TGCGCCAGCCAAACTAGCGGGAGCTACAATGAGCAGTTCTTC. It translates to CASQTSGSYNEQFF.

V usage is TRBV19 and J usage is TRBJ2-5; D may be TRBD2 (5 bases). The CDR3 runs 15 residues. Germline lookup yields CDR1 LNHDA and CDR2 SQIVND (reference sequence). V was clipped by 2 bases and J by 6 bases, with 16 bases between them. The CDR3 sequence: CASSIQDGAAKTQYF. CDR3 coding DNA: TGTGCCAGTAGTATACAGGACGGAGCGGCGAAGACCCAGTACTTC. The variable domain in full, with the rest retrieved from reference TRBV19 and TRBJ2-5, is DGGITQSPKYLFRKEGQNVTLSCEQNLNHDAMYWYRQDPGQGLRLIYYSQIVNDFQKGDIAEGYSVSREKKESFPLTVTSAQKNPTAFYLCASSIQDGAAKTQYFGPGTRLLVL.

The chain uses TRBV5-6 and TRBJ1-5; D gene unclear. Germline V gene sequence: CDR1 SGHDT, CDR2 YYEEEE. V was cut by 0 bases and J by 2 bases, with 6 bases left in between. The CDR3 is 14 residues long. Here the CDR3 DNA reads TGTGCCAGCAGCTTGGACGGGGGCAATCAGCCCCAGCATTTT. Its protein is CASSLDGGNQPQHF.

This clone was counted a single time. The chain is built from TRBV29-1 and TRBJ2-3, with 8 bases matching TRBD1. J gave up 0 bases and V 5 bases, and 4 bases lay outside the gene matches. The V gene's germline CDR1 is SQVTM and CDR2 ANQGSEA. The CDR3 has 14 residues. CDR3 loop: CSVYRGWSTDTQYF. CDR3 in DNA: TGCAGCGTTTACAGGGGGTGGAGCACAGATACGCAGTATTTT.

This clone was seen just once. The J gene is TRBJ2-5, the V gene TRBV5-6; perhaps TRBD1 as D (5 bases). CDR3 length: 18 residues. Germline V CDR1 and CDR2: SGHDT, YYEEEE. V lost 2 bases and J 0 bases, leaving 20 bases between the germline ends. This chain's CDR3 is CASSLRDSYTPYQETQYF. The DNA for the CDR3 is TGTGCCAGCAGCTTACGCGACAGCTACACACCCTACCAAGAGACCCAGTACTTC. The whole variable domain, remainder taken from reference TRBV5-6 and TRBJ2-5, is DAGVTQSPTHLIKTRGQQVTLRCSPKSGHDTVSWYQQALGQGPQFIFQYYEEEERQRGNFPDRFSGHQFPNYSSELNVNALLLGDSALYLCASSLRDSYTPYQETQYFGPGTRLLVL.

This clone is a singleton in its sample. This chain uses TRBV6-5 with TRBJ1-6; D not resolved. V dropped 2 bases and J dropped 6 bases, with 11 bases sitting between them. Germline lookup yields CDR1 MNHEY and CDR2 SVGAGI. CDR3 size: 15 residues. The CDR3 coding sequence is TGTGCCAGCAGTTACGTCAACAGTGGTAATTCACCCCTCCACTTT. Encoded protein: CASSYVNSGNSPLHF.